Presented here are 12 T cell receptor beta chains from one specimen sequenced in a study of T cell changes during pregnancy in multiple sclerosis. Clones were sequenced by immunoSEQ multiplex PCR, and TCRdb holds only the in-frame ones, with some missing. The data hold some 40,000 clones, with more than 85% observed a single time. The sequencing here drew on CD8+ T cells from peripheral blood mononuclear cells, taken in the third trimester of pregnancy. These TCRs come from a female donor with multiple sclerosis, enrolled in a pregnancy study.

As DNA, the CDR3 is TGTGCCAGCAGCGTAGCAGGGGACAGCTCCTACGAGCAGTACTTC. Protein: CASSVAGDSSYEQYF. The V and J genes are TRBV9 and TRBJ2-7; 7 bases fit TRBD1. There are 15 residues in the CDR3. V trimming: 0 bases; J trimming: 0 bases; junction bases outside the gene matches: 3. Germline assignment: CDR1 SGDLS and CDR2 YYNGEE.

The chain recombines TRBV6-1 with TRBJ2-1; 7 nucleotides agree with TRBD2. The CDR3 length is 14 residues. The germline CDR1 and CDR2 sequences are MNHNS and SASEGT. V lost 4 bases and J lost 7; bases outside the gene matches: 7. CDR3: CASSVLGGRNEQFF. CDR3 DNA: TGTGCCAGCAGTGTCCTCGGGGGGAGGAATGAGCAGTTCTTC.

This chain uses TRBV5-6 with TRBJ1-2; 8 nucleotides match TRBD1. Germline V gives CDR1 SGHDT, CDR2 YYEEEE. The CDR3 extends over 12 amino acids. V was clipped by 4 bases and J by 8 bases; unmatched bases: 4. The CDR3 loop reads CASSAGGSGYTF. CDR3 bases: TGTGCCAGCAGCGCAGGGGGCTCGGGCTACACCTTC.

The chain couples TRBV7-8 to TRBJ2-1, with D possibly being TRBD1 (6 bases). Germline V lookup: CDR1 SGHVS, CDR2 FQNEAQ. V was clipped by 5 bases and J by 0 bases, with 11 bases between them. The CDR3 totals 15 residues. The CDR3 DNA sequence: TGTGCCAGCAGCCGGACAGCGAGCTCCTACAATGAGCAGTTCTTC. Amino acids: CASSRTASSYNEQFF.

The chain uses TRBV11-2 and TRBJ2-5, with 8 bases identical to TRBD2. V lost 3 bases and J lost 5; bases outside the gene matches: 2. Germline CDR1 is SGHAT and CDR2 is FQNNGV. This CDR3 comprises 13 residues. The CDR3 bases are TGTGCCAGCAGCTTCGGGGGGGGCGAGACCCAGTACTTC. Translated, it gives CASSFGGGETQYF.

V and J are TRBV13 and TRBJ2-5; 9 bases agree with TRBD2. V trimming: 7 bases; J trimming: 5 bases; junction bases outside the gene matches: 11. The CDR3 is made up of 15 amino acids. The germline gives CDR1 PRHDT, CDR2 FYEKMQ (reference sequence). This chain's CDR3 is CASTLGGGAGETQYF. DNA for the CDR3: TGTGCCAGCACCCTCGGCGGGGGGGCCGGGGAGACCCAGTACTTC.

This chain uses TRBV28 with TRBJ2-5; 13 positions agree with TRBD2. Germline CDR1 reads MDHEN; CDR2 reads SYDVKM. V was pared by 2 bases and J by 4 bases, with 1 base of the junction left unmatched. The CDR3 loop spans 15 amino acids. CDR3 sequence (DNA): TGTGCCAGCAGTTTAACTAGCGGGGGGGCAGAGACCCAGTACTTC. It translates to CASSLTSGGAETQYF.

A word on this clone: The junction departs from germline at one end; a sequencing error may be responsible. The genes are TRBV2 and TRBJ1-2; the D gene is possibly TRBD1 (6 bases). This CDR3 is 15 amino acids long. In germline, CDR1 is SNHLY, CDR2 FYNNEI. CDR3: CASSEGTRPYYGYTF. CDR3 nucleotide sequence: TGTGCCAGCAGCGAAGGGACAAGGCCATACTATGGCTACACCTTC.

V and J are TRBV25-1 and TRBJ1-2; maybe TRBD1 (5 bases). The germline gives CDR1 MGHDK, CDR2 SYGVNS. Trimming pared 1 base from V and 4 bases from J, leaving 13 bases between. This CDR3 has 15 amino acids. The CDR3 loop is CASSEFFAGPYGYTF. The CDR3 DNA sequence: TGTGCCAGCAGTGAATTTTTTGCAGGGCCCTATGGCTACACCTTC.

The J gene is TRBJ2-7, the V gene TRBV4-1; D is ambiguous. From germline, CDR1 is MGHRA and CDR2 YSYEKL. CDR3 length: 14 residues. Deletions cut 0 bases from V and 2 bases from J, with 8 bases between. The CDR3 coding sequence is TGCGCCAGCAGCCAAGAAACCAGCGCCTACGAGCAGTACTTC. It encodes CASSQETSAYEQYF.

The chain joins TRBV10-3 to TRBJ2-7; the D gene is possibly TRBD1 (5 bases). Germline V lookup: CDR1 ENHRY, CDR2 SYGVKD. CDR3 length: 13 residues. Deletions cut 7 bases from V and 4 bases from J, with 14 bases between. CDR3 amino acids: CAIKKGLLYEQYF. The CDR3 nucleotides are TGTGCCATCAAAAAGGGGCTGCTTTACGAGCAGTACTTC.

This clone was seen a single time. The CDR3 DNA follows: TGTGCCAGCAGCAAAAGGACCCAAACCGACGGGGTCGACTATGGCTACACCTTC. Amino acids: CASSKRTQTDGVDYGYTF. The V and J genes are TRBV21-1 and TRBJ1-2. TRBV21-1 is an annotated pseudogene. The CDR3 has 18 amino acids.